This T cell receptor beta chain originates from a study of blood T cells in healthy people across ages. Study conclusions and caveats: It was found that TCR beta diversity correlated strongly with the percentage of naive T cells.

Germline V gene data show CDR1 as PRHDT and CDR2 as FYEKMQ (reference sequence). The CDR3 extends over 13 amino acids. Trimming left V 2 bases short and J 3 bases short, with 6 bases between. This clonotype was seen repeatedly, ten times or more. No antigen is known for it. Sample-barcoded 5' priming and a J-beta primer mix drove a second PCR of about 6 to 12 cycles. Each CDR3 protein is one row after TCRdb ran MiXCR on the 5' RACE reads. The table lists hundreds of thousands of distinct CDR3 sequences, less than 40% of them singletons. Peripheral blood from each donor was collected in a volume of approximately 9.2 milliliters. Researchers isolated at least 7 million PBMCs per sample.

Sequences were obtained from blood. This chain connects TRBV13 to TRBJ2-3; D not certain. The sequence came from a woman older than 75 in good health. The CDR3 coding sequence is TGTGCCAGCAGCTTAAAATGGACAGATACGCAGTATTTT. Amino acids: CASSLKWTDTQYF.